What follows is one TCR beta chain and its context. As originally analysed: Amplification from reference gene primers served as the basis for estimated nucleated cell counts. The assay was immunoSEQ multiplex PCR, and TCRdb's table has in-frame clones only and misses some. From that table come the V and J calls and clone size; the DNA was used to work out D and trimming. The sample shows over 150,000 clones, more than 85% of them seen only once. The data were obtained in a study of blood T cell repertoires in COVID-19. Study summary: Acute and convalescent COVID-19 samples came from the United States, Italy and Spain. T cells, B-cell-depleted T cells, or PBMCs supplied cDNA or gDNA.

Patients of the Seattle cohort, enrolled during active infection, were followed longitudinally. The length of the CDR3 is 18 residues. The chain carries TRBV21-1 and TRBJ2-2; the table gives TRBD2 as D, unverified against the DNA. TRBV21-1 is classified as a pseudogene. Sequencing was done on a sample of peripheral blood. The sequence came from a man in his 60s with COVID-19, enrolled during active disease. This CDR3 reads CASSKIEVRTAPRGELFF. The CDR3 nucleotides read TGTGCCAGCAGCAAAATCGAGGTGAGAACGGCCCCACGTGGGGAGCTGTTTTTT.